The 23 T cell receptor beta chains given below trace back to one sample, sequenced in a study of radiotherapy plus CTLA-4 blockade in lung cancer. Method: immunoSEQ multiplex PCR; TCRdb's copy keeps in-frame clones and lacks some. The repertoire holds 71,000 or so clones, with around 90% as singletons. Sample: peripheral blood, taken from a patient treated with radiotherapy plus ipilimumab. These receptors were obtained from a human donor with non-small cell lung cancer who had stable disease on radiotherapy plus ipilimumab.

V usage is TRBV7-3 and J usage is TRBJ1-1; D not certain. Germline V CDR1 and CDR2: SGHTA, FQGTGA. Trimming stripped 3 bases from V and 3 bases from J, with 8 bases between. CDR3 length equals 13 residues. The CDR3 spells CASSLSQYTEAFF. The CDR3 DNA reads TGTGCCAGCAGCTTGTCACAGTACACTGAAGCTTTCTTT.

The J gene is TRBJ2-7, the V gene TRBV11-2; no definite D call. Germline CDR1 SGHAT, CDR2 FQNNGV. The CDR3 covers 13 residues. The V end lost 1 base, the J end lost 6 bases, and 10 bases lay between the germline ends. The CDR3 loop reads CASSLARTGEQYF. DNA of the CDR3: TGTGCCAGCAGCTTAGCCCGGACGGGCGAGCAGTACTTC.

The V gene is TRBV4-1, the J gene TRBJ1-1; TRBD1 matches at 7 bases. This CDR3 is built from 15 residues. V trimming: 3 bases; J trimming: 6 bases; junction bases outside the gene matches: 10. Germline CDR1 reads MGHRA; CDR2 reads YSYEKL. CDR3: CASSHGARGTAEAFF. The CDR3 bases are TGCGCCAGCAGCCATGGCGCCCGTGGGACAGCTGAAGCTTTCTTT.

The chain has TRBV7-6 and TRBJ2-7; D remains unclear. The CDR3 is 13 amino acids. V lost 2 bases to trimming and J lost 3 bases, with 8 bases between them. The germline V gene encodes CDR1 SGHVS and CDR2 FNYEAQ. CDR3 residues: CASSLSQVYEQYF. CDR3 DNA sequence: TGTGCCAGCAGCTTATCGCAGGTCTACGAGCAGTACTTC.

This clone was picked up one time. The V call is TRBV2, the J call TRBJ2-6, with 7 bases that match TRBD1. CDR1 is SNHLY and CDR2 is FYNNEI in the germline V gene. The V gene end was trimmed by 3 bases and the J gene end by 12 bases; junction bases not matched to a gene: 8. CDR3 size: 14 residues. In DNA, the CDR3 is TGTGCCAGCAGTGACGGACAGGTACCGGGCGTCCTGACTTTC. Its protein is CASSDGQVPGVLTF.

Only a few counts were recorded for this clone. CDR3 nucleotide sequence: TGTGCCAGCAGCCCCACAGGGAAGGCAACTAATGAAAAACTGTTTTTT. Protein product: CASSPTGKATNEKLFF. The chain is built from TRBV6-6 and TRBJ1-4; TRBD1 is a possible D gene (6 bases). Trimming took off 6 bases at V and 0 bases at J, with 14 bases between the two ends. The CDR3 length is 16 residues. Per the germline V gene, CDR1 is MNHNY and CDR2 is SVGAGI (reference sequence).

This clone was found once. The V call is TRBV19, the J call TRBJ2-3, with 10 bases that match TRBD2. With 4 bases clipped from V and 4 bases from J, the junction kept 8 bases outside the gene matches. This CDR3 has 16 residues. From germline, CDR1 is LNHDA and CDR2 SQIVND (reference sequence). The CDR3 nucleotides are TGTGCCAGTAGTAGGTGGACTAGCGGACTAGCAGATACGCAGTATTTT. It codes for CASSRWTSGLADTQYF.

The rearrangement uses TRBV25-1 and TRBJ1-2; 11 bases agree with TRBD1. Germline V CDR1 and CDR2: MGHDK, SYGVNS. Trimming took 5 bases from V and 13 from J; bases not matched to a gene: 9. The CDR3 is 13 residues long. As DNA, the CDR3 is TGTGCCAGCAGTAAGGACAGGGGGCTAGAAGTCACCTTC. Protein sequence: CASSKDRGLEVTF.

The chain joins TRBV28 to TRBJ2-5; TRBD1 agrees at 7 bases. CDR3 length: 14 residues. V lost 5 bases, J lost 2 bases, and 5 bases stayed unmatched. Germline CDR1 MDHEN, CDR2 SYDVKM. The CDR3 DNA follows: TGTGCCAGCAGTACCCGACAGGGACAAGAGACCCAGTACTTC. Its translation: CASSTRQGQETQYF.

The genes are TRBV30 and TRBJ1-1, with D unclear. The V end lost 0 bases, the J end lost 10 bases, and 9 bases lay between the germline ends. This CDR3 has 11 residues. Per the germline V gene, CDR1 is GTSNPN and CDR2 is SVGIG (reference sequence). CDR3 loop: CAWSVQVGAFF. CDR3 in DNA: TGTGCCTGGAGTGTTCAGGTGGGAGCTTTCTTT.

The rearrangement links TRBV6-1 to TRBJ2-1; the D is unclear. The CDR3 is 15 amino acids. The germline V gene encodes CDR1 MNHNS and CDR2 SASEGT. The V end was cut by 3 bases, the J end by 0 bases, with 9 bases between. The CDR3 here is CASSEGSVSYNEQFF. CDR3 sequence (DNA): TGTGCCAGCAGTGAGGGGTCAGTCTCCTACAATGAGCAGTTCTTC.

The chain recombines TRBV19 with TRBJ1-4; D gene uncertain. The length of the CDR3 is 15 residues. CDR1 is LNHDA, CDR2 SQIVND, per germline (reference sequence). V was pared by 4 bases and J by 6 bases, with 15 bases between. CDR3 bases: TGTGCCAGTAGTACCGACCTATTGTCAGATGAAAAACTGTTTTTT. This sequence encodes CASSTDLLSDEKLFF.

This clone was seen only once. The V call is TRBV7-2, the J call TRBJ2-7, with unresolved D. The CDR3 has 12 amino acids. Trimming removed 1 base from V and 4 bases from J, with 5 bases in between. The germline gives CDR1 SGHTA, CDR2 FQGNSA. The CDR3 DNA reads as TGTGCCAGCAGCTTAGTTTCGTACGAGCAGTACTTC. Protein sequence: CASSLVSYEQYF.

This chain links TRBV19 with TRBJ2-1, with a weak D call TRBD1 (6 bases). The CDR3 consists of 14 residues. Deletions cut 1 base from V and 7 bases from J, with 11 bases between. CDR1 is LNHDA and CDR2 is SQIVND in the germline V gene (reference sequence). The CDR3 bases are TGTGCCAGTAGTATAGCCAGGGGCGGGAATGAGCAGTTCTTC. Its translation is CASSIARGGNEQFF.

The V and J genes are TRBV28 and TRBJ1-5, with TRBD1 matching 9 bases. V lost 4 bases, J lost 5 bases, and 9 bases stayed unmatched. The CDR3 is 16 residues long. The V gene's germline CDR1 is MDHEN and CDR2 SYDVKM. The CDR3 DNA sequence: TGTGCCAGCAGTTCCCCACGACAGGGGGGAGATCAGCCCCAGCATTTT. It encodes CASSSPRQGGDQPQHF.

This clone came up a few times. This chain connects TRBV18 to TRBJ1-6, with D possibly being TRBD1 (6 bases). Trimming shortened V by 4 bases and J by 4 bases, and 8 bases separated the two germline ends. Germline CDR1 KGHSH, CDR2 LQKENI. This CDR3 is built from 14 residues. CDR3 coding DNA: TGTGCCAGCTCACGGGACAAATATAATTCACCCCTCCACTTT. It is translated as CASSRDKYNSPLHF.

This sequence joins TRBV5-1 and TRBJ2-5; the D is unclear. V dropped 0 bases and J dropped 0 bases, with 18 bases sitting between them. The germline V gene has CDR1 SGHRS and CDR2 YFSETQ. The CDR3 covers 18 residues. For the CDR3, the DNA is TGCGCCAGCAGCTTGGCCCCGAACGGCTACTTGAACCAAGAGACCCAGTACTTC. Translated, it gives CASSLAPNGYLNQETQYF.

This chain links TRBV5-1 with TRBJ2-3; D gene uncertain. CDR1 SGHRS and CDR2 YFSETQ come from the germline V gene. V was cut by 3 bases and J by 1 base, with 6 bases left in between. The CDR3 covers 13 residues. CDR3 sequence: CASSSRGTDTQYF. CDR3 DNA sequence: TGCGCCAGCAGCTCCCGGGGCACAGATACGCAGTATTTT.

The chain couples TRBV18 to TRBJ1-5; TRBD1 might be the D (6 bases). V lost 4 bases, J lost 0 bases, and 13 bases lay in between. Per germline, CDR1 KGHSH and CDR2 LQKENI. This CDR3 comprises 16 residues. The CDR3 is CASSRAGVNSNQPQHF. In DNA form, the CDR3 reads TGTGCCAGCTCACGAGCAGGGGTAAATAGCAATCAGCCCCAGCATTTT.

This clone was detected a few times. The chain has TRBV5-1 and TRBJ2-3; D ambiguous. The CDR3 is 14 residues long. The germline gives CDR1 SGHRS, CDR2 YFSETQ. V was shortened by 0 bases and J by 2 bases, with 7 bases between the two germline ends. The CDR3 DNA reads as TGCGCCAGCAGCTTGGGGTTATCCACAGATACGCAGTATTTT. Protein: CASSLGLSTDTQYF.

The genes are TRBV28 and TRBJ2-7; 10 nucleotides line up with TRBD1. V shed 6 bases and J 2 bases; nucleotides not matched to a gene: 4. Germline lookup yields CDR1 MDHEN and CDR2 SYDVKM. This CDR3 region has 14 residues. CDR3 protein: CASRGQGRPYEQYF. CDR3 coding DNA: TGTGCCAGCAGGGGACAGGGGCGCCCCTACGAGCAGTACTTC.

The rearrangement links TRBV7-9 to TRBJ1-2; unclear D gene. This CDR3 contains 15 residues. Per the germline V gene, CDR1 is SEHNR and CDR2 is FQNEAQ (reference sequence). V gave up 2 bases and J gave up 4 bases, with 14 bases separating them. The CDR3, as DNA: TGTGCCAGCAGCTTATCTGTGGGCGCGGGCTATGGCTACACCTTC. It is translated as CASSLSVGAGYGYTF.

Note on this clone: Other nucleotide sequences from this sample produce the same CDR3. The rearrangement links TRBV5-1 to TRBJ1-1, with 10 bases identical to TRBD1. The CDR3 loop spans 15 amino acids. J gave up 4 bases and V 4 bases, and 7 bases lay outside the gene matches. Looked up from germline, CDR1 is SGHRS and CDR2 is YFSETQ. Written as DNA, the CDR3 is TGCGCCAGCAGCCCGCTGGGACAGGGGTTCACTGAAGCTTTCTTT. It translates to CASSPLGQGFTEAFF.